The 10 T cell receptor beta chains listed next were all sequenced from one sample in a study of cytotoxic CD8 clonotypes in ibrutinib-treated CLL. Sequencing was performed with immunoSEQ multiplex PCR; in TCRdb, only in-frame clones are kept and a portion is missing. The table has about 310,000 clones, about 80% seen once. The source material was PBMCs, sampled before ibrutinib treatment. Receptors originate from a human donor with chronic lymphocytic leukemia.

This clone was observed a single time. V gene TRBV19 combines with J gene TRBJ2-1, with TRBD1 matching over 8 bases. V shed 6 bases, J shed 8 bases, and the junction held 9 bases outside the gene matches. CDR3 size: 14 residues. CDR1 and CDR2 (germline): LNHDA, SQIVND (reference sequence). This chain's CDR3 is CASRKDRAVDEQFF. DNA for the CDR3: TGTGCCAGTAGGAAGGACAGGGCAGTTGATGAGCAGTTCTTC.

This clone showed up just once. This chain uses TRBV27 with TRBJ2-7; 8 bases align to TRBD2. The CDR3 has 14 amino acids. Germline CDR1 MNHEY, CDR2 SMNVEV (reference sequence). Trimming at V came to 6 bases and at J to 3 bases, leaving 7 bases not matched to a gene. This chain's CDR3 is CASRNSGTSYEQYF. CDR3 DNA sequence: TGTGCCAGCAGAAACTCCGGGACTAGCTACGAGCAGTACTTC.

The chain links TRBV19 to TRBJ2-1; 8 bases line up with TRBD2. The CDR3 spans 15 residues. CDR1 is LNHDA and CDR2 is SQIVND in the germline V gene (reference sequence). Germline trimming cut 7 bases from V and 4 bases from J; bases unmatched to any gene: 9. The CDR3: CASTLGSGGYNEQFF. Written as DNA, the CDR3 is TGTGCCAGTACCCTGGGCAGCGGGGGTTACAATGAGCAGTTCTTC.

The V call is TRBV5-6, the J call TRBJ1-2; 7 bases are a match to TRBD1. Germline CDR1 is SGHDT and CDR2 is YYEEEE. J gave up 7 bases and V 2 bases, and 14 bases lay outside the gene matches. The length of the CDR3 is 16 residues. The DNA of the CDR3 is TGTGCCAGCAGCTTTGGAGACGCCAGGGGGATTGGTGGCTACACCTTC. Its translation: CASSFGDARGIGGYTF.

CDR3 nucleotides: TGTGCCAGCAGTCCCGACAGGAAATATGGCTACACCTTC. This translates into CASSPDRKYGYTF. The chain combines TRBV27 with TRBJ1-2; possible D gene TRBD1, 6 bases. CDR3 length equals 13 residues. CDR1 MNHEY and CDR2 SMNVEV come from the germline V gene (reference sequence). Trimming cost V 5 bases and J 5 bases, with 12 bases left between them.

In this sample, this clone turned up a few times. V is TRBV6-5 and J is TRBJ2-5; 12 nucleotides align to TRBD2. CDR1 and CDR2 (germline): MNHEY, SVGAGI. CDR3 length: 15 amino acids. V was pared by 6 bases and J by 5 bases, with 7 bases of the junction left unmatched. The CDR3 nucleotides read TGTGCCAGCAGACGACTAGCGGGAGACCGTGAGACCCAGTACTTC. Its translation: CASRRLAGDRETQYF.

The genes are TRBV28 and TRBJ1-2, with D perhaps TRBD1 (5 bases). Germline V gives CDR1 MDHEN, CDR2 SYDVKM. Trimming stripped 11 bases from V and 5 bases from J, with 18 bases between. The CDR3 runs to 13 residues. This CDR3 is CAASRGGQYGYTF. In nucleotides, the CDR3 is TGTGCCGCCTCTCGGGGCGGACAATATGGCTACACCTTC.

Worth noting for this clone: Mismatch with germline at one junction end may stem from a read error. The V gene is TRBV5-3, the J gene TRBJ2-3; weak D call: TRBD1 (6 bases). TRBV5-3 belongs to the ORF category, with a function that is uncertain. CDR3 length: 14 amino acids. CDR3 loop: CASSLDGQFNTQYF. In DNA, the CDR3 is TGTGCCAGCAGCTTGGATGGACAGTTTAATACGCAGTATTTT.

This clone was counted a single time. The rearrangement links TRBV2 to TRBJ2-3, with TRBD1 matching 8 bases. J was trimmed by 5 bases and V by 8 bases; bases with no gene match: 6. Germline V gives CDR1 SNHLY, CDR2 FYNNEI. This CDR3 region has 13 residues. CDR3 sequence: CASYDRGQDTQYF. The CDR3, as DNA: TGTGCCAGCTACGACAGGGGACAAGATACGCAGTATTTT. Full variable domain (rest looked up from reference TRBV2 and TRBJ2-3): EPEVTQTPSHQVTQMGQEVILRCVPISNHLYFYWYRQILGQKVEFLVSFYNNEISEKSEIFDDQFSVERPDGSNFTLKIRSTKLEDSAMYFCASYDRGQDTQYFGPGTRLTVL.

This chain joins TRBV5-6 and TRBJ1-4; D gene ambiguous. Trimming shortened V by 4 bases and J by 7 bases, and 14 bases separated the two germline ends. The CDR3 extends over 14 amino acids. Germline V gives CDR1 SGHDT, CDR2 YYEEEE. The CDR3 coding sequence is TGTGCCAGCAGCCCAGGTGGCAGCTTTGAAAAACTGTTTTTT. Translating gives CASSPGGSFEKLFF.